Each of the 23 T cell receptor beta chains below was sequenced from the same sample in a study of T cell repertoires in cytomegalovirus infection. TCRdb recomputed calls from the reads with MiXCR, one row per CDR3 protein. This table holds over 450,000 distinct CDR3 sequences, 11% found once. The sample comprised PBMCs. The origin of the receptors is a human donor in good health (CMV status not recorded). Some clones in this sample may be carry-over from other donors' samples.

This clonotype was counted between two and nine times. One end of the junction is discordant with germline, which a read error may explain. The DNA of the CDR3 is TGTGCCAGCAGCCAAGAAGTGTTCCTAGCGGGCAATGAGCAGTTCTTC. As protein: CASSQEVFLAGNEQFF. The chain is built from TRBV4-1 and TRBJ2-1, with 8 bases aligning to TRBD2. In germline, CDR1 is MGHRA, CDR2 YSYEKL. This CDR3 contains 16 residues.

This clonotype was recorded at least ten times. The J gene is TRBJ2-2, the V gene TRBV7-9; D remains ambiguous. The V gene lost 0 bases and the J gene lost 3 bases, with 14 bases spanning the gap. Germline CDR1 and CDR2: SEHNR and FQNEAQ (reference sequence). This CDR3 is 17 amino acids long. CDR3 protein: CASSLARRPKDTGELFF. CDR3 DNA sequence: TGTGCCAGCAGCTTAGCGCGGCGGCCGAAGGACACCGGGGAGCTGTTTTTT.

At least ten counts were recorded for this clonotype. V gene TRBV7-9 combines with J gene TRBJ2-1; D unresolved. V lost 5 bases to trimming and J lost 10 bases, with 12 bases between them. CDR1 is SEHNR and CDR2 is FQNEAQ in the germline V gene (reference sequence). The length of the CDR3 is 12 residues. CDR3 in DNA: TGTGCCAGCAGCCCTTCCAATAGGGAGCAGTTCTTC. Its protein product is CASSPSNREQFF.

This clonotype appeared many times. V and J are TRBV7-9 and TRBJ2-7; D is unclear. CDR1 is SEHNR and CDR2 is FQNEAQ in the germline V gene (reference sequence). V dropped 1 base and J dropped 4 bases, with 11 bases sitting between them. This CDR3 spans 14 amino acids. The CDR3, as DNA: TGTGCCAGCAGCTTAGAGGGAACGCGTTACGAGCAGTACTTC. Its protein product is CASSLEGTRYEQYF.

V usage is TRBV20-1 and J usage is TRBJ1-2, with a weak D call TRBD1 (6 bases). The V gene lost 0 bases and the J gene lost 4 bases, with 15 bases spanning the gap. The germline V gene has CDR1 DFQATT and CDR2 SNEGSKA (reference sequence). CDR3 length equals 15 residues. The CDR3 sequence is CSARDLDSGIYGYTF. For the CDR3, the DNA is TGCAGTGCTAGAGATTTGGACAGTGGGATCTATGGCTACACCTTC.

This clonotype was counted a few times. This chain uses TRBV20-1 with TRBJ2-3; TRBD2 matches 8 bases. CDR3 length: 15 amino acids. Trimming took 1 base from V and 0 from J; bases not matched to a gene: 3. CDR1 is DFQATT, CDR2 SNEGSKA, per germline (reference sequence). The CDR3, as DNA: TGCAGTGCTAGAGTCCCTAGCGGGAGCACAGATACGCAGTATTTT. Amino acid sequence: CSARVPSGSTDTQYF.

Ten or more counts support this clonotype. The chain employs TRBV12-3 or TRBV12-4 and TRBJ1-6; a possible D gene is TRBD1 (6 bases). Deletions cut 3 bases from V and 8 bases from J, with 14 bases between. The CDR3 is made up of 15 amino acids. The CDR3: CASSFAGGADSPLHF. CDR3 bases: TGTGCCAGCAGTTTTGCCGGGGGGGCGGATTCACCCCTCCACTTT.

This clonotype came up many times. V is TRBV11-2 and J is TRBJ2-7; D uncertain. This CDR3 contains 13 residues. The V end was cut by 4 bases, the J end by 6 bases, with 13 bases between. Germline lookup yields CDR1 SGHAT and CDR2 FQNNGV. Written as DNA, the CDR3 is TGTGCCAGCAGCTCTAATCTCCAGAGCGAGCAGTACTTC. Its protein product is CASSSNLQSEQYF.

The chain carries TRBV20-1 and TRBJ1-5, with a weak D call TRBD1 (5 bases). The germline V gene encodes CDR1 DFQATT and CDR2 SNEGSKA (reference sequence). This CDR3 has 14 amino acids. Trimming pared 3 bases from V and 7 bases from J, leaving 16 bases between. The CDR3 region has the DNA TGCAGTGCTAGTCCTGGAGGGGTTGGGCAGCCCCAGCATTTT. This encodes CSASPGGVGQPQHF.

This clonotype was observed a few times. The chain links TRBV20-1 to TRBJ1-3; 7 bases fit TRBD1. The CDR3 totals 17 residues. The germline gives CDR1 DFQATT, CDR2 SNEGSKA (reference sequence). Losses at the gene ends were 4 bases for V and 0 bases for J; bases not matched to a gene: 12. The chain's CDR3 is CSATRDRTYYSGNTIYF. The DNA of the CDR3 is TGCAGTGCTACGAGGGACAGAACTTACTACTCTGGAAACACCATATATTTT.

This clonotype counts as medium-sized. J is TRBJ2-2 and V is TRBV7-2; D is unclear. CDR1 is SGHTA, CDR2 FQGNSA, per germline. The length of the CDR3 is 15 residues. Trimming removed 5 bases at V and 2 bases at J, with 12 bases between. The CDR3 loop is CASSPEVANTGELFF. The CDR3 region has the DNA TGTGCCAGCAGCCCGGAAGTAGCCAACACCGGGGAGCTGTTTTTT. The full variable domain, rest sourced from reference TRBV7-2 and TRBJ2-2, is GAGVSQSPSNKVTEKGKDVELRCDPISGHTALYWYRQSLGQGLEFLIYFQGNSAPDKSGLPSDRFSAERTGGSVSTLTIQRTQQEDSAVYLCASSPEVANTGELFFGEGSRLTVL.

As concerns this clonotype: A much bigger clone sits one base away, suggesting this may be a read error. The chain carries TRBV2 and TRBJ2-2, with D tentatively TRBD2 (5 bases). Germline V gene sequence: CDR1 SNHLY, CDR2 FYNNEI. This CDR3 is 13 amino acids long. V was clipped by 6 bases and J by 10 bases, with 15 bases between them. DNA of the CDR3: TGTGCCAGCAGCCGGAGGCAGGACGAGGAGCTGTTTTTT. It translates to CASSRRQDEELFF.

In this sample, this clonotype turned up a few times. V usage is TRBV5-1 and J usage is TRBJ1-2; D is unresolved. The V gene lost 0 bases and the J gene lost 0 bases, with 9 bases spanning the gap. Germline V gene sequence: CDR1 SGHRS, CDR2 YFSETQ. The CDR3 is 15 amino acids. The CDR3 here is CASSLVGEANYGYTF. In DNA, the CDR3 is TGCGCCAGCAGCTTGGTGGGTGAAGCTAACTATGGCTACACCTTC.

This clonotype was picked up many times. This chain uses TRBV19 with TRBJ1-5; no firm D call. The germline CDR1 and CDR2 sequences are LNHDA and SQIVND (reference sequence). The CDR3 has 15 residues. The germline V and J ends were trimmed by 4 bases and 0 bases, with 10 bases remaining between them. The CDR3 DNA reads TGTGCCAGTAGTACTACACTTTATAGCAATCAGCCCCAGCATTTT. Its protein is CASSTTLYSNQPQHF. Filled out from reference TRBV19 and TRBJ1-5, the complete variable domain reads DGGITQSPKYLFRKEGQNVTLSCEQNLNHDAMYWYRQDPGQGLRLIYYSQIVNDFQKGDIAEGYSVSREKKESFPLTVTSAQKNPTAFYLCASSTTLYSNQPQHFGDGTRLSIL.

The table lists this clonotype with a few counts. The chain has TRBV11-2 and TRBJ2-7; TRBD1 agrees at 8 bases. CDR1 is SGHAT and CDR2 is FQNNGV in the germline V gene. Unmatched junction bases numbered 9, after V lost 5 bases and J lost 0 bases. The CDR3 covers 16 residues. CDR3 protein: CASSPGTGENSYEQYF. The CDR3, as DNA: TGTGCCAGCAGCCCCGGGACAGGCGAGAACTCCTACGAGCAGTACTTC.

The sample holds a few counts of this clonotype. The CDR3 here is CASSQHGGSGDEQFF. DNA for the CDR3: TGTGCCAGCAGCCAACATGGCGGGAGTGGCGATGAGCAGTTCTTC. The V call is TRBV14, the J call TRBJ2-1; 7 nucleotides agree with TRBD2. This CDR3 has 15 residues. The germline gives CDR1 SGHDN, CDR2 FVKESK. V shed 2 bases and J 8 bases; nucleotides not matched to a gene: 9. The full variable domain, its missing parts supplied by reference TRBV14 and TRBJ2-1, is EAGVTQFPSHSVIEKGQTVTLRCDPISGHDNLYWYRRVMGKEIKFLLHFVKESKQDESGMPNNRFLAERTGGTYSTLKVQPAELEDSGVYFCASSQHGGSGDEQFFGPGTRLTVL.

The chain uses TRBV20-1 and TRBJ1-5; tentatively, D is TRBD1 (5 bases). CDR1 is DFQATT, CDR2 SNEGSKA, per germline (reference sequence). Deletions cut 3 bases from V and 8 bases from J, with 8 bases between. This CDR3 comprises 11 residues. The DNA of the CDR3 is TGCAGTGCTAGCTCGACAGAGCCCCAGCATTTT. Translated: CSASSTEPQHF.

The rearrangement uses TRBV2 and TRBJ1-4; D unclear. The CDR3 loop spans 17 amino acids. The V gene's germline CDR1 is SNHLY and CDR2 FYNNEI. V lost 2 bases to trimming and J lost 0 bases, with 13 bases between them. The chain's CDR3 is CASSENVIGATNEKLFF. As DNA, the CDR3 is TGTGCCAGCAGTGAAAACGTCATCGGGGCAACTAATGAAAAACTGTTTTTT.

This clonotype has more than one count but fewer than ten. CDR3 nucleotides: TGCAGTGCTCCTAGACAGGGGAGACACACTGAAGCTTTCTTT. This translates into CSAPRQGRHTEAFF. J is TRBJ1-1 and V is TRBV20-1, with 8 positions matching TRBD1. The CDR3 spans 14 residues. J lost 3 bases, V lost 5 bases, and 8 bases had no gene match. Germline CDR1 DFQATT, CDR2 SNEGSKA (reference sequence).

Ten or more counts support this clonotype. The chain employs TRBV11-3 and TRBJ2-5; TRBD1 aligns across 9 bases. CDR3 length equals 14 residues. Trimming took 5 bases from V and 6 from J; bases not matched to a gene: 7. CDR1 and CDR2 (germline): SGHNT, YENEEA. CDR3 in DNA: TGTGCCAGCAGCATGACAGGGGGTGGAAAGACCCAGTACTTC. It specifies CASSMTGGGKTQYF.

As for this clonotype: One end of the junction fails to match germline, which may point to a read error. CDR3 residues: CSARSLAANDF. DNA for the CDR3: TGCAGTGCTAGAAGTCTAGCGGCTAATGACTTC. The chain uses TRBV20-1 and TRBJ2-7, with 7 bases fitting TRBD2. Germline V lookup: CDR1 DFQATT, CDR2 SNEGSKA (reference sequence). The CDR3 is 11 amino acids.

Ten or more counts support this clonotype. The rearrangement joins TRBV11-2 to TRBJ2-7; 7 bases map to TRBD1. Looked up from germline, CDR1 is SGHAT and CDR2 is FQNNGV. V gave up 5 bases and J gave up 2 bases; unmatched junction bases: 6. The CDR3 totals 14 residues. CDR3 loop: CASSPRQGPYEQYF. CDR3 nucleotide sequence: TGTGCCAGCAGCCCACGACAGGGACCCTACGAGCAGTACTTC.

This clonotype was seen repeatedly, ten times or more. CDR3: CASSIPQGGKEKLFF. CDR3 DNA: TGTGCCAGCAGTATTCCCCAGGGGGGGAAGGAAAAACTGTTTTTT. The rearrangement links TRBV28 to TRBJ1-4, with TRBD1 matching over 7 bases. Germline V gene sequence: CDR1 MDHEN, CDR2 SYDVKM. CDR3 length equals 15 residues. Trimming at V came to 5 bases and at J to 8 bases, leaving 11 bases not matched to a gene.